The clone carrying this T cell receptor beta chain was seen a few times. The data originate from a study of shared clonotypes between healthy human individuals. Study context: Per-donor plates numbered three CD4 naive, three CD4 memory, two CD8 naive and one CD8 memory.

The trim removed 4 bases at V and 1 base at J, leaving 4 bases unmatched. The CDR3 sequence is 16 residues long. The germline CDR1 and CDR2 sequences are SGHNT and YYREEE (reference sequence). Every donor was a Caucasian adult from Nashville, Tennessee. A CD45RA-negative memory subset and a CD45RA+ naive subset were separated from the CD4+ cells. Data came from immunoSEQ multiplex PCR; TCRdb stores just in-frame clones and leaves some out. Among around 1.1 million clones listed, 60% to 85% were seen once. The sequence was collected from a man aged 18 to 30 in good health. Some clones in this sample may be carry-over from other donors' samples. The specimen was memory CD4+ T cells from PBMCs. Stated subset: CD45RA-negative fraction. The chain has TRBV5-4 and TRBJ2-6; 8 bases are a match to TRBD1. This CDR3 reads CASSRDRPSGANVLTF. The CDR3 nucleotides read TGTGCCAGCAGCAGGGACAGGCCTTCTGGGGCCAACGTCCTGACTTTC.